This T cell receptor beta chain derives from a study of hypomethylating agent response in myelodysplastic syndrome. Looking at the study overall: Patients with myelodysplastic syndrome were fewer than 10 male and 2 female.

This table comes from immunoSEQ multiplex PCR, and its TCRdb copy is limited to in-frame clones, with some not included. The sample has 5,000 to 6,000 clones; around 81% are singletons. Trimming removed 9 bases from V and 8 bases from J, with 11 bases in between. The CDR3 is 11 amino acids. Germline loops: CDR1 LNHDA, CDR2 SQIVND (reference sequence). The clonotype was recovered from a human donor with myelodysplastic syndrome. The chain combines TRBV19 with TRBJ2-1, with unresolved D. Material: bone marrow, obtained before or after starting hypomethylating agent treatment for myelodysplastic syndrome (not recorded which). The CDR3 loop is CASRVTDEQFF. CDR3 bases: TGTGCCAGCCGAGTGACGGATGAGCAGTTCTTC.